This entry is about one T cell receptor beta chain. It lacks a known antigen. One base away there is no much larger clone; base qualities are not given. The sequencer was an Illumina NovaSeq 6000. cDNA libraries for TCRalpha and TCRbeta were prepared by 5'RACE using constant-segment primers, with sample barcodes and unique molecular identifiers added. Trizol reagent was used to extract RNA from every sample. The libraries were amplified in two PCR steps, and the second step added a second sample barcode and Illumina TruSeq adapters. Libraries were sequenced on an Illumina NovaSeq with 2 x 150 bp paired-end reads. The published analysis was carried out like this. The reads were demultiplexed and collapsed into UMI-guided consensus sequences using migec v1.2.7. With mixcr v2.1.11, UMI consensuses were aligned to TRA and TRB V and J templates and assembled into clonotypes. Expanded or contracted clonotypes were those called significant by both edgeR and NoisET, with noise models trained on biological replicates. For edgeR calls, the thresholds were a false discovery rate-adjusted p below 0.01 and a log2 fold-change of 1. As an exploratory analysis of dynamics, max-normalized trajectories of the 1000 most abundant clonotypes were examined by PCA with hierarchical clustering. Each responding clone was given a CD4 or CD8 phenotype based on the CD4+ and CD8+ repertoires, which had been sequenced separately. The raw public reads went through TCRdb reprocessing: fastp at Q25, MiXCR clone calling, in-frame beta chains kept. Rows are unified per CDR3 protein, each entry keeping the most common DNA and genes. TCRdb, not the authors, supplied the V and J calls. This sample is represented by roughly 120,000 distinct CDR3 sequences; approximately 21% of them were singletons. The ten largest clones take up approximately 41% of the sample.

This specimen comes from a study of T-cell memory formation after mild COVID-19 (dated by TCRdb to the early 2020s). About the investigation overall: Most TCR sequence clusters were specific to one of the two donors. T-cell clones expanding and contracting after mild COVID-19 in a couple of donors were tracked by longitudinal TCRalpha and TCRbeta repertoire sequencing. The cohort comprised two young, previously healthy adult volunteers, one female and one male.

General conclusions and limits of the study: SARS-CoV-2 specificity was not confirmed for the second-wave clones peaking on day 37. Contracting CD4+ clones were found mainly in CM and EM memory subsets, while CD8+ clones were enriched in EMRA. The study included only a couple of mild cases, and larger cohorts that include severe cases with pre-infection samples were judged to be necessary. Balanced CD4/CD8 phenotypes were observed for clones contracting from day 15 to 85, whereas a bias towards CD4+ was observed for a second wave of clones expanding from day 15 to 37. Some responding clones were detected in pre-infection memory, which suggested that pre-existing cross-reactive memory T cells had joined the SARS-CoV-2 response.

V loses 4 bases, J loses 9 bases, and the germline ends lie 27 bases apart. Inclusive of the bounding cysteine and phenylalanine, the CDR3 is 17 residues long. Just the 51-base CDR3 DNA is kept, in frame starting at base 1. PBMCs were isolated by Ficoll-Paque density gradient centrifugation. The sequenced material came from PBMCs or a T cell subset sorted from them (not recorded which). This sequence was found in a young man who had mild COVID-19 (a few samples of this study predate the infection). The sample titles of this study are shuffled in the database, so cell type and time point are left out; the donor was told from shared clones. The chain was built from TRBV5-7 and TRBJ2-3, with TRBD2 tentatively as D gene (6 bases match). TRBV5-7 is an ORF, with its function uncertain. This receptor carries the CDR3 CASSASMLGGRSGTQYF. Here is the DNA: TGTGCCAGCAGCGCCTCCATGCTGGGGGGACGATCAGGGACGCAGTATTTT.